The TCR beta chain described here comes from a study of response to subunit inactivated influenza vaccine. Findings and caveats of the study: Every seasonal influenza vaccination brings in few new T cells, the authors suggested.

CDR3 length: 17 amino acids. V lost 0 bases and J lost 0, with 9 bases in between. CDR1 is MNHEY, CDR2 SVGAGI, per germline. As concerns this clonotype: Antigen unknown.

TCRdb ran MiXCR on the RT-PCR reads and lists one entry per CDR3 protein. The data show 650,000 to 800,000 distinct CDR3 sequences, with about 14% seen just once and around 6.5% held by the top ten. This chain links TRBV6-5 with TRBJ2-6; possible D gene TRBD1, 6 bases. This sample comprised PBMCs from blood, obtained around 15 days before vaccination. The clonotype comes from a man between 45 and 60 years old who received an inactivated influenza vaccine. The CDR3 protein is CASSYSRGISGANVLTF. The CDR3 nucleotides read TGTGCCAGCAGTTACTCGAGGGGGATCTCTGGGGCCAACGTCCTGACTTTC.